One and the same sample provided the 18 T cell receptor beta chains below, sequenced in a study of blood T cell repertoires in COVID-19. Sequencing was performed with immunoSEQ multiplex PCR; in TCRdb, only in-frame clones are kept and a portion is missing. The table has approximately 140,000 clones, about nine tenths seen once. Source material: peripheral blood. The receptors derive from a woman aged 60-70 years with active or convalescent COVID-19.

This chain uses TRBV18 with TRBJ1-6; no firm D call. The germline V gene has CDR1 KGHSH and CDR2 LQKENI. V lost 2 bases and J 8 bases, leaving 10 bases between the germline ends. The CDR3 consists of 14 residues. The CDR3 DNA reads TGTGCCAGCTCACCAATCGTTAGCGATTCACCCCTCCACTTT. Encoded protein: CASSPIVSDSPLHF.

The rearrangement uses TRBV29-1 and TRBJ1-4, with 7 positions matching TRBD1. In germline, CDR1 is SQVTM, CDR2 ANQGSEA. The CDR3 consists of 14 residues. V trimming: 3 bases; J trimming: 7 bases; junction bases outside the gene matches: 8. The CDR3 protein is CSVDPTGTGEKLFF. The CDR3 bases are TGCAGCGTTGACCCGACAGGGACCGGTGAAAAACTGTTTTTT.

This clone was seen a single time. The DNA of the CDR3 is TGTGCCAGCAGTGAAATGGAGCTGCAGAACACTGAAGCTTTCTTT. Protein sequence: CASSEMELQNTEAFF. The chain carries TRBV2 and TRBJ1-1; no reliable D call. The CDR3 consists of 15 residues. The V end lost 2 bases, the J end lost 1 base, and 11 bases lay between the germline ends. Per germline, CDR1 SNHLY and CDR2 FYNNEI.

The rearrangement links TRBV6-2 or TRBV6-3 to TRBJ2-6; D may be TRBD1 (8 bases). The V end lost 6 bases, the J end lost 1 base, and 28 bases lay between the germline ends. The CDR3 length is 21 residues. CDR1 is MNHEY and CDR2 is SVGEGT in the germline V gene. CDR3 DNA sequence: TGTGCCAGCAGCTGGGGGGGACAGGCGCCTCCCTTCTTATCTGGGGCCAACGTCCTGACTTTC. It specifies CASSWGGQAPPFLSGANVLTF.

The chain employs TRBV3-1 (or the pseudogene TRBV3-2) and TRBJ2-5; weak D call: TRBD2 (6 bases). The CDR3 contains 14 residues. The germline gives CDR1 LGHDT, CDR2 YNNKEL (reference sequence). The V and J ends lost 0 bases and 7 bases respectively, with 12 bases between them. CDR3 region: CASSQDASAGTQYF. DNA for the CDR3: TGTGCCAGCAGCCAAGATGCTAGCGCCGGGACCCAGTACTTC.

V and J are TRBV7-2 and TRBJ1-4; TRBD1 is a possible D gene (5 bases). The CDR3 has 12 amino acids. CDR1 and CDR2 from the germline V gene are SGHTA and FQGNSA. Between the trimmed V and J ends, which lost 5 bases and 10 bases, there was a span of 11 bases. DNA for the CDR3: TGTGCCAGCAGCATATCGGGGGGAAAACTGTTTTTT. Amino acid sequence: CASSISGGKLFF.

This chain links TRBV10-3 with TRBJ2-2; 10 nucleotides line up with TRBD1. Germline values: CDR1 ENHRY, CDR2 SYGVKD. This CDR3 has 13 amino acids. The ends lost 6 bases at V and 5 bases at J; junction bases unmatched: 0. Here the CDR3 DNA reads TGTGCCATCAGGGGACAGGGGACCGGGGAGCTGTTTTTT. Protein product: CAIRGQGTGELFF.

This chain uses TRBV29-1 with TRBJ2-1, with TRBD2 matching 10 bases. The CDR3 has 14 amino acids. Germline-derived CDR1 and CDR2 are SQVTM and ANQGSEA. V was pared by 2 bases and J by 5 bases, with 3 bases of the junction left unmatched. In DNA, the CDR3 is TGCAGCGTTGAACTAGCGGGGGACCACAATGAGCAGTTCTTC. Residues: CSVELAGDHNEQFF.

The CDR3 loop is CASSKMRTESYEQYF. The CDR3 nucleotides are TGTGCCAGCAGCAAAATGCGTACAGAATCCTACGAGCAGTACTTC. The V and J genes are TRBV21-1 and TRBJ2-7; whether TRBD1, the table's D call, matches the DNA was not checked. TRBV21-1 corresponds to a pseudogene. CDR3 length: 15 amino acids.

The chain recombines TRBV12-3 or TRBV12-4 with TRBJ1-5, with 9 bases that match TRBD1. The length of the CDR3 is 13 residues. With V trimmed by 6 bases and J by 7 bases, 4 bases remained unmatched. DNA for the CDR3: TGTGCCAGCAGGGGACAGGGAGTACAGCCCCAGCATTTT. It yields the protein CASRGQGVQPQHF.

V is TRBV27 and J is TRBJ1-1; 8 positions match TRBD1. This CDR3 is built from 14 residues. Germline V gives CDR1 MNHEY, CDR2 SMNVEV (reference sequence). The V segment lost 4 bases and the J segment 3 bases; nucleotides outside the gene matches: 4. CDR3 in DNA: TGTGCCAGCAGTTCAGGGGGCTCGGACACTGAAGCTTTCTTT. Translation: CASSSGGSDTEAFF.

The J gene is TRBJ2-7, the V gene TRBV7-9, with D possibly being TRBD1 (5 bases). This CDR3 contains 14 residues. The V gene's germline CDR1 is SEHNR and CDR2 FQNEAQ (reference sequence). Trimming stripped 4 bases from V and 3 bases from J, with 13 bases between. The CDR3 here is CASSSRIQGYEQYF. CDR3 coding DNA: TGTGCCAGCAGCTCCCGAATCCAGGGCTACGAGCAGTACTTC.

This clone has only a few counts. V usage is TRBV30 and J usage is TRBJ1-1; a possible D gene is TRBD1 (5 bases). The germline V and J ends were trimmed by 4 bases and 4 bases, with 10 bases remaining between them. The CDR3 runs 12 residues. Germline CDR1 is GTSNPN and CDR2 is SVGIG (reference sequence). The CDR3 here is CAWTGGGTEAFF. The CDR3 DNA reads TGTGCCTGGACGGGGGGTGGCACTGAAGCTTTCTTT.

CDR3 amino acids: CASKDSPLDTQYF. In nucleotides, the CDR3 is TGTGCCAGTAAGGACTCCCCCCTAGATACGCAGTATTTT. The V and J genes are TRBV2 and TRBJ2-3, with D possibly being TRBD2 (5 bases). V was clipped by 9 bases and J by 5 bases, with 15 bases between them. The V gene's germline CDR1 is SNHLY and CDR2 FYNNEI. This CDR3 has 13 amino acids.

The gene calls are TRBV15 and TRBJ1-2; D uncertain. V dropped 1 base and J dropped 0 bases, with 3 bases sitting between them. The CDR3 covers 13 residues. Germline lookup yields CDR1 LNHNV and CDR2 YYDKDF (reference sequence). The CDR3 DNA sequence: TGTGCCACCAGCAGAGGAGCTAACTATGGCTACACCTTC. Translation: CATSRGANYGYTF.

The genes are TRBV4-3 and TRBJ1-1; 8 bases agree with TRBD1. V lost 3 bases and J lost 5; bases outside the gene matches: 5. Looked up from germline, CDR1 is LGHNA and CDR2 is YSLEER. This CDR3 comprises 14 residues. The DNA for the CDR3 is TGCGCCAGCAGCCATCTACAGGGGGGGACTGAAGCTTTCTTT. Amino acids: CASSHLQGGTEAFF.

This sequence joins TRBV6-2 or TRBV6-3 and TRBJ1-1, with D hard to call. The V end lost 2 bases, the J end lost 5 bases, and 9 bases lay between the germline ends. CDR1 MNHEY and CDR2 SVGEGT come from the germline V gene. CDR3 length equals 13 residues. The chain's CDR3 is CASSYPGRTEAFF. The CDR3 DNA sequence: TGTGCCAGCAGTTACCCGGGTCGGACTGAAGCTTTCTTT.

CDR3: CASSEGGDGYTF. Here the CDR3 DNA reads TGCGCCAGCAGTGAGGGAGGAGATGGCTACACCTTC. The chain recombines TRBV10-2 with TRBJ1-2; no clear D. This CDR3 contains 12 residues. Germline values: CDR1 WSHSY, CDR2 SAAADI. The V gene lost 2 bases and the J gene lost 6 bases, with 7 bases spanning the gap.